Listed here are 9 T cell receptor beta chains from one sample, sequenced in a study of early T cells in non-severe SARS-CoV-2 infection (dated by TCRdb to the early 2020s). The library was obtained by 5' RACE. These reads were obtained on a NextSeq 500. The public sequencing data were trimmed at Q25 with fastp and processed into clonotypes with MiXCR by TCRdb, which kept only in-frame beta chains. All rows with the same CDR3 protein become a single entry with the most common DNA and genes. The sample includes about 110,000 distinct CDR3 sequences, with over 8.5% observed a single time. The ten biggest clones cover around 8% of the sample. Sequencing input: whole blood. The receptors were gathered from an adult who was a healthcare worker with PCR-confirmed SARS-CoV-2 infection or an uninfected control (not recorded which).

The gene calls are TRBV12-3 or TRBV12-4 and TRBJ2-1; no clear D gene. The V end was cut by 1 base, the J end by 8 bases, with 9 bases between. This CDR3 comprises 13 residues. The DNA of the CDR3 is TGTGCCAGCAGTTTAGGGATGGGCCATGAGCAGTTCTTC. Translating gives CASSLGMGHEQFF.

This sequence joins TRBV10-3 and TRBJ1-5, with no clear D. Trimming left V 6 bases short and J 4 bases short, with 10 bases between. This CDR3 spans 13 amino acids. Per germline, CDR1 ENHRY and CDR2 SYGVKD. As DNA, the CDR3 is TGTGCCATCAGCGCTGACACGAATCAGCCCCAGCATTTT. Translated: CAISADTNQPQHF.

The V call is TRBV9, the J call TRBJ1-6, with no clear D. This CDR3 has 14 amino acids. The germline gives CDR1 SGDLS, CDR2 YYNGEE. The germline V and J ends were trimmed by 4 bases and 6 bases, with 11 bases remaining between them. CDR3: CASSPGSANSPLHF. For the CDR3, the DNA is TGTGCCAGCAGCCCTGGGTCAGCTAATTCACCCCTCCACTTT.

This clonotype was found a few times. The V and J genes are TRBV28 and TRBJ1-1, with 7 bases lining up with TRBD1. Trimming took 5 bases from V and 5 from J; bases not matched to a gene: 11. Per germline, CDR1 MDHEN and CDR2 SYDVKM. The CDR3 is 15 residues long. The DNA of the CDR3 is TGTGCCAGCAGTCTTCTCAGGGGGAGGATTACTGAAGCTTTCTTT. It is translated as CASSLLRGRITEAFF.

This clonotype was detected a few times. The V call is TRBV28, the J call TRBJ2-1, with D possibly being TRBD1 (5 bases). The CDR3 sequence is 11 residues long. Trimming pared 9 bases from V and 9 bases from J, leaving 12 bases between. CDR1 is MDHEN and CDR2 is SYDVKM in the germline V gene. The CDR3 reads CASYQGGEQFF. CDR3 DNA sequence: TGTGCCAGTTACCAGGGCGGTGAGCAGTTCTTC. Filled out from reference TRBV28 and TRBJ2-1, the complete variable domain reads DVKVTQSSRYLVKRTGEKVFLECVQDMDHENMFWYRQDPGLGLRLIYFSYDVKMKEKGDIPEGYSVSREKKERFSLILESASTNQTSMYLCASYQGGEQFFGPGTRLTVL.

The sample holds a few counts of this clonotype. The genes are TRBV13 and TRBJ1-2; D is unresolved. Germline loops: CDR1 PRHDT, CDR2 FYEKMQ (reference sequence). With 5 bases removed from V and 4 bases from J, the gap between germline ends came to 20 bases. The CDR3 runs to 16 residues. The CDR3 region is CASSPFSGKVTYGYTF. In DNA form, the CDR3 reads TGTGCCAGCAGCCCCTTCTCGGGGAAGGTTACCTATGGCTACACCTTC.

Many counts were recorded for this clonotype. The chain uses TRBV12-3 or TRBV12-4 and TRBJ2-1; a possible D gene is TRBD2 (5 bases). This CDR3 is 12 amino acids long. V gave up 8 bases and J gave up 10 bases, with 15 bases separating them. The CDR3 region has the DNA TGTGCCAGCTTGGCTTCGGGGAGCGAGCAGTTCTTC. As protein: CASLASGSEQFF.

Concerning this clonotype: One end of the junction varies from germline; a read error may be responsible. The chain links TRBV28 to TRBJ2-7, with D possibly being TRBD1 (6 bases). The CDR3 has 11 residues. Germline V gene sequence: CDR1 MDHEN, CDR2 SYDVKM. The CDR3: CASSLRQERYF. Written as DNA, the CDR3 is TGTGCCAGCAGTCTCAGACAGGAGCGGTACTTC.

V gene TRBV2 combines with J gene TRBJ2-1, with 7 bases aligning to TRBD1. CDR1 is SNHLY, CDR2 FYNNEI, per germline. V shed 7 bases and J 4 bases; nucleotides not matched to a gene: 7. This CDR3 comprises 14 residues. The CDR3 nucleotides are TGTGCCAGCACAGTCCGGGACAGTTACAATGAGCAGTTCTTC. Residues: CASTVRDSYNEQFF.